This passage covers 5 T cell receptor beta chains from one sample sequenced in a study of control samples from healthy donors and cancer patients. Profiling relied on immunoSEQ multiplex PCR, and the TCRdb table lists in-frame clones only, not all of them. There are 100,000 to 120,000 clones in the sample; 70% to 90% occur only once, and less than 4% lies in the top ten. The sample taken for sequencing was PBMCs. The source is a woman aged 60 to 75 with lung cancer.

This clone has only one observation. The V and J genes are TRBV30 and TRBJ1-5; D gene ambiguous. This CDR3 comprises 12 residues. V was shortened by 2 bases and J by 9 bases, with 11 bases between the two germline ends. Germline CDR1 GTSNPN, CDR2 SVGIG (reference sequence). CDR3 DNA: TGTGCCTGGAGTTCACTGGATGCGCCCCAGCATTTT. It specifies CAWSSLDAPQHF.

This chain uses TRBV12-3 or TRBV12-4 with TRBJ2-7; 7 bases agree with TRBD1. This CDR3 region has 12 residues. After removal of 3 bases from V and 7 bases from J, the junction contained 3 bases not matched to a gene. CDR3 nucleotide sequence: TGTGCCAGCAGTTTCGTCAGGGGGGAGCAGTACTTC. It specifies CASSFVRGEQYF.

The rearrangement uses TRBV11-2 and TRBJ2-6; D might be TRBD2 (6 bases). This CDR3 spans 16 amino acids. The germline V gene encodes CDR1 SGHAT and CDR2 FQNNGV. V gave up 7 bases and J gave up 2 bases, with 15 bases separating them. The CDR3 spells CASTFLAGTGANVLTF. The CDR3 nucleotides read TGTGCCAGCACTTTCCTTGCGGGGACTGGGGCCAACGTCCTGACTTTC.

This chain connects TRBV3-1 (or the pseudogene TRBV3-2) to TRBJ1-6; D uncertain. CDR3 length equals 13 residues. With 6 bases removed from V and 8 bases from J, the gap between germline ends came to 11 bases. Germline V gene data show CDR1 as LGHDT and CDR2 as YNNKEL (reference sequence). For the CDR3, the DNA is TGTGCCAGCAGTAGAGACCCCGATTCACCCCTCCACTTT. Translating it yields CASSRDPDSPLHF.

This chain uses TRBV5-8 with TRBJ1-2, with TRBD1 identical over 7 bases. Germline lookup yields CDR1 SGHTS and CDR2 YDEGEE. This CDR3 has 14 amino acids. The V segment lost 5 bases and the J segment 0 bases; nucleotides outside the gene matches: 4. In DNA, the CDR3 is TGTGCCAGCAGTTTCACAGGGGCTAACTATGGCTACACCTTC. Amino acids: CASSFTGANYGYTF.